This T cell receptor (beta chain) came from a study of cytomegalovirus exposure and HLA in healthy donors. Overall study results and limits: It is likely that the observed cluster of highly shared sequence variants was a sequencing artifact.

The PCR was carried out with 60 Vbeta primers and 13 Jbeta primers. Assay: immunoSEQ multiplex PCR; the TCRdb copy retains only in-frame clones and omits some. Seen here are some 200,000 clones, roughly 70% observed once, and the top ten hold 2% to 3%. The length of the CDR3 is 14 residues. CDR1 and CDR2 from the germline V gene are SGHTA and FQGNSA. Trimming pared 1 base from V and 2 bases from J, leaving 9 bases between. Notes on this clone: Antigen unknown.

The sequence was collected from a man aged 35 to 55 in good health and CMV-seropositive. The V call is TRBV7-2, the J call TRBJ2-7; D gene ambiguous. Input material: PBMCs. Here the CDR3 reads CASSLDRSTYEQYF. CDR3 nucleotides: TGTGCCAGCAGCTTAGATAGGAGTACCTACGAGCAGTACTTC.